The clone carrying this TCR beta chain has a single count. The antigen remains undetermined. This table comes from immunoSEQ multiplex PCR, and its TCRdb copy is limited to in-frame clones, with some not included. Found here are 4,000 or so clones, about 73% of them singletons; the top ten hold 13%. The source of the sample is a study of T cell repertoires in ileal Crohn's disease. Study-wide results and caveats: Postoperative endoscopy occurred within one year, median 6.9 months.

Documented time point: neoterminal ileum biopsy at postoperative endoscopy, about 6 months after surgery. Included were adult ileal or ileocolonic Crohn's patients indicated for ileocolonic resection. The CDR3 covers 14 residues. With 5 bases removed from V and 7 bases from J, the gap between germline ends came to 16 bases. CDR1 is MNHNS and CDR2 is SASEGT in the germline V gene. J is TRBJ2-3 and V is TRBV6-1; D is uncertain. The receptor was isolated from an adult with Crohn's disease. The sample consisted of ileal tissue. CDR3 protein: CASSSRSGPYTQYF. CDR3 nucleotide sequence: TGTGCCAGCAGTTCCCGGAGTGGCCCTTATACGCAGTATTTT.